Listed below are T cell receptor beta chains from one sample, sequenced in a study of shared clonotypes between healthy human individuals. The protocol was immunoSEQ multiplex PCR, while the TCRdb copy is restricted to in-frame clones and leaves out a portion. The data show about 2.1 million clones, about 92% seen once. The sample comprised naive CD8+ T cells from PBMCs. These receptors came from a man between 18 and 35 years old in good health. Some clones in this sample may be carry-over from other donors' samples. Each CDR3 is given with its conserved first and last residue. Each record gives: J gene, V gene, D gene, CDR3 DNA, CDR3 protein. D genes are given only for firm matches.

J gene: TRBJ1-4; V gene: TRBV7-8; D gene: TRBD1; CDR3 DNA: TGTGCCAGCAGCTTAATACAGGGGGCGCGAGGTGAAAAACTGTTTTTT; CDR3 protein: CASSLIQGARGEKLFF
J gene: TRBJ2-7; V gene: TRBV19; D gene: NA; CDR3 DNA: TGTGCCAGTAGTCTCGGGACGGCTAGTTACGAGCAGTACTTC; CDR3 protein: CASSLGTASYEQYF
J gene: TRBJ2-7; V gene: TRBV28; D gene: TRBD2; CDR3 DNA: TGTGCCAGCAGTCTCCCCGGCCCGGGACTAGCGAACCGCGAGCAGTACTTC; CDR3 protein: CASSLPGPGLANREQYF
J gene: TRBJ2-7; V gene: TRBV6-1; D gene: NA; CDR3 DNA: TGTGCCAGCAGTGACAAAGCCTACGAGCAGTACTTC; CDR3 protein: CASSDKAYEQYF
J gene: TRBJ2-1; V gene: TRBV29-1; D gene: NA; CDR3 DNA: TGCAGCGTTGATCTGAGCTACGGGGCGGTAAGCTCCTACAATGAGCAGTTCTTC; CDR3 protein: CSVDLSYGAVSSYNEQFF
J gene: TRBJ1-1; V gene: TRBV5-1; D gene: TRBD1; CDR3 DNA: TGCGCCAGCAGCTTTACGACAGGGAGGGGGACTGAAGCTTTCTTT; CDR3 protein: CASSFTTGRGTEAFF
J gene: TRBJ2-4; V gene: TRBV6-4; D gene: NA; CDR3 DNA: TGTGCCAGCAGTTTACCTTGGACAGAGGGAGGCAAAAACATTCAGTACTTC; CDR3 protein: CASSLPWTEGGKNIQYF
J gene: TRBJ2-7; V gene: TRBV4-1; D gene: NA; CDR3 DNA: TGCGCCAGCAGCCAAGTCGGGGCCCACGAGCAGTACTTC; CDR3 protein: CASSQVGAHEQYF
J gene: TRBJ2-7; V gene: TRBV6-5; D gene: TRBD2; CDR3 DNA: TGTGCCAGCAGACACAGACTAGCGGGAGTGAGCGAGCAGTACTTC; CDR3 protein: CASRHRLAGVSEQYF
J gene: TRBJ1-1; V gene: TRBV29-1; D gene: NA; CDR3 DNA: TGCAGCGTTGAAAGGAATAGGATCGGGGAGGCTGAAGCTTTCTTT; CDR3 protein: CSVERNRIGEAEAFF
J gene: TRBJ2-7; V gene: TRBV4-1; D gene: TRBD1; CDR3 DNA: TGCGCCAGCAGCCAAGATCGGACAGGCGCCTACGAGCAGTACTTC; CDR3 protein: CASSQDRTGAYEQYF
J gene: TRBJ1-2; V gene: TRBV5-4; D gene: TRBD1; CDR3 DNA: TGTGCCAGCAGCGGGGGACAGATGCTCTATGGCTACACCTTC; CDR3 protein: CASSGGQMLYGYTF